These T cell receptor beta chains were read from a single sample in a study of metastatic and nonmetastatic thyroid tumors. TCRdb re-analyzed the PCR reads through MiXCR. The sample lists some 46,000 clones; around 23% were seen once. Source material: blood. Receptor source: a male donor with papillary thyroid cancer or a benign thyroid nodule (not recorded which). Some clones in this sample may be carry-over from other donors' samples. Both conserved end residues are part of each CDR3. Each record gives: J gene, D gene, clone size, V gene, CDR3 protein, CDR3 DNA. The D gene is left open where the match is weak. Expanded clones get a size class; other rows say once, few or many, or leave the size out.

>TRBJ1-5|.|.|TRBV3-1
CASSQDFGRGGQPQHF
TGTGCCAGCAGCCAAGATTTTGGCAGGGGAGGCCAGCCCCAGCATTTT
>TRBJ2-1|.|many|TRBV7-7
CASSPPGRSSYNEQFF
TGTGCCAGCAGCCCCCCCGGGCGTAGCTCCTACAATGAGCAGTTCTTC
>TRBJ2-3|TRBD1|many|TRBV18
CASSVLRDRGADTQYF
TGTGCCAGCTCAGTACTCCGGGACAGGGGAGCAGATACGCAGTATTTT
>TRBJ2-7|.|many|TRBV29-1
CSVEDPGSNYEQYF
TGCAGCGTTGAAGATCCCGGGAGTAACTACGAGCAGTACTTC
>TRBJ2-7|.|.|TRBV6-1
CASTRRGTEHYF
TGTGCCAGCACTCGCAGGGGTACCGAGCATTACTTC
>TRBJ1-3|.|few|TRBV6-1
CASRHRGGGGNTIYF
TGTGCCAGCAGACACCGGGGCGGAGGGGGAAACACCATATATTTT
>TRBJ1-2|.|.|TRBV19
CATRDIRGGYTF
TGTGCCACCCGGGACATACGAGGAGGCTACACCTTC
>TRBJ1-5|.|once|TRBV5-6
CASSYRQNNQPQHF
TGTGCCAGCAGCTACCGACAGAACAATCAGCCCCAGCACTTT
>TRBJ1-1|.|.|TRBV2
CARGGPRGGYTEAFF
TGTGCCAGAGGTGGACCCCGGGGCGGGTACACTGAAGCTTTCTTT
>TRBJ1-3|.|many|TRBV9
CASSVEGSSGNTIYF
TGTGCCAGCAGCGTAGAAGGTAGCTCTGGAAACACCATATATTTT
>TRBJ1-2|.|.|TRBV20-1
CSARPPGAANYGYTF
TGCAGTGCTAGACCGCCGGGAGCTGCAAACTATGGCTACACCTTC
>TRBJ1-2|.|many|TRBV7-9
CASILKPMGLYGYTF
TGTGCCAGCATCCTTAAGCCAATGGGTCTCTATGGCTACACCTTC
>TRBJ2-3|TRBD2|many|TRBV2
CASSVAGRNTDTQYF
TGTGCCAGCAGTGTAGCGGGCCGGAACACAGATACGCAGTATTTT
>TRBJ2-1|TRBD2|many|TRBV6-4
CASSDSGGEGYNEQFF
TGTGCCAGCAGTGACTCAGGCGGGGAGGGCTACAATGAGCAGTTCTTC
>TRBJ2-4|.|many|TRBV6-1
CASTGVGGLAKNIQYF
TGTGCCAGCACCGGGGTAGGGGGTTTGGCCAAAAACATTCAGTACTTC
>TRBJ1-6|.|.|TRBV25-1
CASSKRKLGYNSPLHF
TGTGCCAGCAGTAAACGGAAGTTAGGCTATAATTCACCCCTCCACTTT
>TRBJ2-5|.|many|TRBV7-2
CASSLMRDRETQYF
TGTGCCAGCAGCTTAATGAGGGATAGAGAGACCCAGTACTTC
>TRBJ2-1|.|once|TRBV5-6
CASSDGTPVRDEQFF
TGTGCCAGCAGCGACGGGACTCCGGTCCGGGATGAGCAGTTCTTC
>TRBJ2-5|.|.|TRBV30
CAWSRNPQETQYF
TGTGCCTGGAGTCGGAACCCACAAGAGACCCAGTACTTC
>TRBJ2-2|TRBD2|many|TRBV9
CASSVDGRTTGELFF
TGTGCCAGCAGCGTGGACGGGAGGACCACCGGGGAGCTGTTTTTT
>TRBJ2-1|TRBD2|.|TRBV2
CASRAGGSGRANEQFF
TGTGCCAGCAGAGCGGGTGGTAGCGGGAGGGCAAATGAGCAGTTCTTC
>TRBJ2-3|.|many|TRBV20-1
CSIQGSTDTQYF
TGCAGTATACAGGGTAGCACAGATACGCAGTATTTT
>TRBJ1-4|.|medium-sized|TRBV30
CAWSNWGINEKLFF
TGTGCCTGGAGTAACTGGGGTATTAATGAAAAACTGTTTTTT
>TRBJ2-1|TRBD2|many|TRBV20-1
CSAPPAGLPSGEQFF
TGCAGTGCCCCCCCAGCGGGACTCCCTTCTGGTGAGCAGTTCTTC
>TRBJ2-1|.|.|TRBV19
CASSKYDGYNEQFF
TGTGCCAGTAGTAAGTACGATGGATACAATGAGCAGTTCTTC
>TRBJ2-5|.|few|TRBV2
CASSDWVETQYF
TGTGCCAGCAGTGATTGGGTAGAGACCCAGTACTTC
>TRBJ1-2|TRBD1|few|TRBV2
CASRDRGRGNYGYTF
TGTGCCAGCAGAGACAGGGGGCGCGGAAACTATGGCTACACCTTC
>TRBJ1-2|.|few|TRBV10-3
CAISESGGRTGGYTF
TGTGCCATCAGTGAGTCGGGAGGCAGGACGGGGGGCTACACCTTC
>TRBJ2-5|TRBD1|many|TRBV19
CASSRDRGLETQYF
TGTGCCAGTAGCAGGGACAGGGGGCTTGAGACCCAGTACTTC
>TRBJ1-4|.|.|TRBV20-1
CSAREGSEKLFF
TGCAGTGCTAGAGAGGGTTCTGAAAAACTGTTTTTT
>TRBJ2-1|TRBD1|many|TRBV5-1
CASSRMSTGLYNEQFF
TGCGCCAGCAGCCGGATGTCGACAGGGTTATACAATGAGCAGTTCTTC
>TRBJ1-3|.|.|TRBV30
CAWDRSSQGNTIYF
TGTGCCTGGGATCGCTCTTCCCAGGGAAACACCATATATTTT
>TRBJ2-1|TRBD2|many|TRBV5-1
CASRATSGSYNEQFF
TGCGCCAGCAGGGCGACTAGCGGGAGCTACAATGAGCAGTTCTTC